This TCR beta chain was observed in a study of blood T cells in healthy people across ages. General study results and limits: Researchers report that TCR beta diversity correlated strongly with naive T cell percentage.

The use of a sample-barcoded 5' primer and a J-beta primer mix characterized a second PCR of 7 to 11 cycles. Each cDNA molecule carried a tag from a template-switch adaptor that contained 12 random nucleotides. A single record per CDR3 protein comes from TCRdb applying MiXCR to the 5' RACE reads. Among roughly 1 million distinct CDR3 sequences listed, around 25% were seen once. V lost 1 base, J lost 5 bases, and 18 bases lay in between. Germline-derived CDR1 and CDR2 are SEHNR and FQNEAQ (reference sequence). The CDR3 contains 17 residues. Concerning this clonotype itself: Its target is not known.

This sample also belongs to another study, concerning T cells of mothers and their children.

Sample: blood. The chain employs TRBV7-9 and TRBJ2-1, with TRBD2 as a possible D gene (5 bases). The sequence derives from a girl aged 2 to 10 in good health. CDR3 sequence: CASSLVGREVWDNEQFF. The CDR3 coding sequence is TGTGCCAGCAGCTTAGTCGGACGGGAAGTATGGGACAATGAGCAGTTCTTC. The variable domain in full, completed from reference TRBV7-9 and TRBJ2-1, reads DTGVSQNPRHKITKRGQNVTFRCDPISEHNRLYWYRQTLGQGPEFLTYFQNEAQLEKSRLLSDRFSAERPKGSFSTLEIQRTEQGDSAMYLCASSLVGREVWDNEQFFGPGTRLTVL.